This T cell receptor (beta chain) was captured in a study of T cell repertoires in cytomegalovirus infection. Trimming pared 7 bases from V and 0 bases from J, leaving 15 bases between. Per the germline V gene, CDR1 is SNHLY and CDR2 is FYNNEI. This CDR3 has 16 residues. MiXCR, run by TCRdb on the reads, gives a single entry per CDR3 protein. This table has about 900,000 distinct CDR3 sequences, approximately 32% appearing once. As to this clonotype: As yet, its antigen is unknown.

The sample was cultured CD8+ T cells from PBMCs, taken from culture after CMV antigen stimulation. The source is a human donor in good health (CMV status not recorded). Some clones in this sample may be carry-over from other donors' samples. The chain uses TRBV2 and TRBJ2-2, with D uncertain. The CDR3 bases are TGTGCCAGCATCCCGCGGTCCAGAACGAACACCGGGGAGCTGTTTTTT. This codes for CASIPRSRTNTGELFF.